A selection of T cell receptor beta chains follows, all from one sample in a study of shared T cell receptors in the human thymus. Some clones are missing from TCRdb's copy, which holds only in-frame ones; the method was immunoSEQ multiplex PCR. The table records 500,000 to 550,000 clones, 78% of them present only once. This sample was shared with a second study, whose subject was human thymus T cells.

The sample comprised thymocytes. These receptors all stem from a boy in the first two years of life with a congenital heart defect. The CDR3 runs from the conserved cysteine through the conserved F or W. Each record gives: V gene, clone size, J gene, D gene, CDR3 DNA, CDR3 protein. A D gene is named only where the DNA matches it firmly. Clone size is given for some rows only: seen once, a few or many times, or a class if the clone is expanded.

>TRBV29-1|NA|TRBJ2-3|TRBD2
TGCAGCGTTGTTCCTAGCGGGAGCACAGATACGCAGTATTTT
CSVVPSGSTDTQYF
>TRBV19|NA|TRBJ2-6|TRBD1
TGTGCCAGTAGTATCGGGACAGGGAAATCTGGGGCCAACGTCCTGACTTTC
CASSIGTGKSGANVLTF
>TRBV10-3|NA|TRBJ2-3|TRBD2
TGTGCCACCCAAGCGGGACGGACAGATACGCAGTATTTT
CATQAGRTDTQYF
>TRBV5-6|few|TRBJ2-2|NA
TGTGCCAGCAGCTTGTTTAGTTCGGGCACCGGGGAGCTGTTTTTT
CASSLFSSGTGELFF
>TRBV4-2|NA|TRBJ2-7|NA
TGTGCCAGCAGCTGGAACAGGGTTGGCGAGCAGTACTTC
CASSWNRVGEQYF
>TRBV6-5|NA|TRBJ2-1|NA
TGTGCCAGCAGGACCACGGAGAAGTACAATGAGCAGTTCTTC
CASRTTEKYNEQFF
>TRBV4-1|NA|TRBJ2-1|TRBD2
TGCGCCAGCAGCCCTCCCGGGACTAGCGGGAGCTCCTACAATGAGCAGTTCTTC
CASSPPGTSGSSYNEQFF
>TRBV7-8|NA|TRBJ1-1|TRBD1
TGTGCCAGCAGCCCGACAGGGGGCATGAACACTGAAGCTTTCTTT
CASSPTGGMNTEAFF
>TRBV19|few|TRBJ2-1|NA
TGTGCCAGTAGTATCGGAGAGGGCTGGGACAATGAGCAGTTCTTC
CASSIGEGWDNEQFF
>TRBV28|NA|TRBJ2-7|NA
TGTGCCAGCAGTCATATCCTCTACGCGCGGTCTCCCTCCTACGAGCAGTACTTC
CASSHILYARSPSYEQYF
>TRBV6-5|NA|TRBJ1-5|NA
TGTGCCAGCAGCGTTGGACTGAAAAAAATGGAGCCCCAGCATTTT
CASSVGLKKMEPQHF
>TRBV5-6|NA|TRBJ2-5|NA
TGTGCCAGCAGCTTGTCGGGGGGCGGAGAGACCCAGTACTTC
CASSLSGGGETQYF
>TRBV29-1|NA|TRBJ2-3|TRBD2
TGCAGCGTTGAACTCCCCACTAGCGGGAGTGACGCAGATACGCAGTATTTT
CSVELPTSGSDADTQYF
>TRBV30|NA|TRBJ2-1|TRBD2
TGTGCCTGGATAAGCGGGAGGGGTAATGAGCAGTTCTTC
CAWISGRGNEQFF
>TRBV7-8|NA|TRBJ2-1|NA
TGTGCCAGCAGCCGAGACCCTGGGAGTCTAAACAATGAGCAGTTCTTC
CASSRDPGSLNNEQFF
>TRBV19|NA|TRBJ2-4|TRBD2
TGTGCCAGTAGTGCCCCCCCTAGCGGGAGGGCAAACATTCAGTACTTC
CASSAPPSGRANIQYF
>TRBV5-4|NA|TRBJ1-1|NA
TGTGCCAGCAGCTCCAGGGCCATGAACACTGAAGCTTTCTTT
CASSSRAMNTEAFF
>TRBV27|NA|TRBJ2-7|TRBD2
TGTGCCAGCAGTTTATCGGGACTAGCGACTCAGTACTTC
CASSLSGLATQYF
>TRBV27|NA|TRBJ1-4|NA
TGTGCCAGCAGCACACAGGGAGATAATGAAAAACTGTTTTTT
CASSTQGDNEKLFF
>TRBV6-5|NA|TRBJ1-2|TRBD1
TGTGCCAGCAGTCAGGGGGCCTATGGCTACACCTTC
CASSQGAYGYTF
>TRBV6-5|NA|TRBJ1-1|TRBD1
TGTGCCAGCAGTCCAACAGGGGGCATGAACACTGAAGCTTTCTTT
CASSPTGGMNTEAFF
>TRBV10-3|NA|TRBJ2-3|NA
TGTGCCATCAGTGGGGGCCAGCCAGATACGCAGTATTTT
CAISGGQPDTQYF
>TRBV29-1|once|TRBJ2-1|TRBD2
TGCAGCGTGACCGGCCGAGGACTAGCGGGAAGCAATGAGCAGTTCTTC
CSVTGRGLAGSNEQFF
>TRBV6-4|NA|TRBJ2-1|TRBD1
TGTGCCAGCAGTGAAGGTGGACAGGCTGTAGATGAGCAGTTCTTC
CASSEGGQAVDEQFF
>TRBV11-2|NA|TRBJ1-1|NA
TGTGCCAGCAGTTCGGTCACAGGTCACAGCGACACTGAAGCTTTCTTT
CASSSVTGHSDTEAFF
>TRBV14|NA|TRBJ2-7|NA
TGTGCCAGCAGCCAAGTGAGGTCCACCTACGAGCAGTACTTC
CASSQVRSTYEQYF
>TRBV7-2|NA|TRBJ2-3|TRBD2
TGTGCCAGCAGCTCCCGACTAGCGGGAGATTTACCAGATACGCAGTATTTT
CASSSRLAGDLPDTQYF
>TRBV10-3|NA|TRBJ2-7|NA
TGTGCCATCAGGGGCCCAGGGGAAGGGGTTTACGAGCAGTACTTC
CAIRGPGEGVYEQYF
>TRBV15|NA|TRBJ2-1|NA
TGTGCCACCAGCAGGAGTCTCTACAATGAGCAGTTCTTC
CATSRSLYNEQFF
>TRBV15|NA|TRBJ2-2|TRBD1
TGTGCCACCAGCAGTTCCCCTCCCGGGACAGGGGCCTCGAACACCGGGGAGCTGTTTTTT
CATSSSPPGTGASNTGELFF
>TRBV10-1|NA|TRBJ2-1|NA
TGCGCCAGCAGTGAGGAGACTGCTTACAATGAGCAGTTCTTC
CASSEETAYNEQFF
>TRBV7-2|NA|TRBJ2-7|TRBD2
TGTGCCAGCAGCCGAAAAGGGGCTAGCGGGAGGCTGCTGCTCTACGAGCAGTACTTC
CASSRKGASGRLLLYEQYF
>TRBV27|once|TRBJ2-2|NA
TGTGCCAGCAGTCTCCCCCGCGGGCGGAACACCGGGGAGCTGTTTTTT
CASSLPRGRNTGELFF
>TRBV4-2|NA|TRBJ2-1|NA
TGTGCCAGCAGCCAGTGGGCGCGGGGTGGTGATGAGCAGTTCTTC
CASSQWARGGDEQFF
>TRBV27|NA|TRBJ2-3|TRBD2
TGTGCCTCCTCCTCGGGGGGTAGCGGGAGAACAGATACGCAGTATTTT
CASSSGGSGRTDTQYF
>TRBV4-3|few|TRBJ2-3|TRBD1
TGCGCCAGCAGCCAGGGACAGGGATTCACAGATACGCAGTATTTT
CASSQGQGFTDTQYF
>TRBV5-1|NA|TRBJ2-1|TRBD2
TGCGCCAGCAGACTACTAGCGCGCCCTCCCTACAATGAGCAGTTCTTC
CASRLLARPPYNEQFF
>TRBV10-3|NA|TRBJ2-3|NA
TGTGCCATCAGTCTCTCCACAGATACGCAGTATTTT
CAISLSTDTQYF
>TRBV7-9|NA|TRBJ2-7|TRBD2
TGTGCCAGCAGCCCAGGACTAGCGGGAGGTTGGGAGCAGTACTTC
CASSPGLAGGWEQYF
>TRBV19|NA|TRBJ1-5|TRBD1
TGTGCCAGTAGTAAGGACAGGGTGGTTCAGCCCCAGCATTTT
CASSKDRVVQPQHF
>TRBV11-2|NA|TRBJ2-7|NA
TGTGCCAGCAGCTTACCCGGGACTGGCATCTACGAGCAGTACTTC
CASSLPGTGIYEQYF
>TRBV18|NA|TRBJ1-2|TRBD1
TGTGCCAGCTCACCACGAACGGACAGGGGGCGGGAAAACTATGGCTACACCTTC
CASSPRTDRGRENYGYTF
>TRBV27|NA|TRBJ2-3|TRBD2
TGTGCCAGCAGTCCCAGGACTAGCGGCACAGATACGCAGTATTTT
CASSPRTSGTDTQYF
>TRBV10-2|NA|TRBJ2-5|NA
TGCGCCAGCAGTCTAGCAGGAGCAGAGACCCAGTACTTC
CASSLAGAETQYF
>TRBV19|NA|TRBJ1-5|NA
TGTGCCAGCAGCTTTGGGCAGAGTCCAAACAATCAGCCCCAGCATTTT
CASSFGQSPNNQPQHF
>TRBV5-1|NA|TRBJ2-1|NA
TGCGCCAGCAGCTTGGGGCCTAAGAGACTGGAGCCTTGCAATGAGCAGTTCTTC
CASSLGPKRLEPCNEQFF
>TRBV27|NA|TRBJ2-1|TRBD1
TGTGCCAGCACCTCCGACGGACAGGGTCGGTTCAATGAGCAGTTCTTC
CASTSDGQGRFNEQFF
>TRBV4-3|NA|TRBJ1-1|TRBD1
TGCGCCAGCAGCCAAGATAGGGACAGTACCGCGACTGAAGCTTTCTTT
CASSQDRDSTATEAFF
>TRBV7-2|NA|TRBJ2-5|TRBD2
TGTGCCAGCAGTTTCGCCTTAGCGGGTCAAGAGACCCAGTACTTC
CASSFALAGQETQYF
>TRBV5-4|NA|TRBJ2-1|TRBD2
TGTGCCAGCAGCTTGGGGGTAGCGGGAGGACCCAATGAGCAGTTCTTC
CASSLGVAGGPNEQFF
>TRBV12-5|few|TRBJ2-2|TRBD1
TGTGCTAGTGGTTTGGTGGTTGCCGGGACAGCGTACACCGGGGAGCTGTTTTTT
CASGLVVAGTAYTGELFF
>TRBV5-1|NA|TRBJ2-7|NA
TGCGCCAGCAGCCTCGGCGGAGGCCCCTACGAGCAGTACTTC
CASSLGGGPYEQYF
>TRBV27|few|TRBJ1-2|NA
TGTGCCAGCAGTCCGTCCTCAGTGCAGGGGTCCTTGGAGGGCTACACCTTC
CASSPSSVQGSLEGYTF